This TCR beta chain stems from a study of shared clonotypes between healthy human individuals. Researchers partitioned CD4+ cells into CD45RA+ naive and CD45RA-negative memory subsets. In the original workflow: Junction-only immunoSEQ sequences carried no quality scores, so filtering differed. TCRdb's table, derived via immunoSEQ multiplex PCR, lists solely in-frame clones and lacks some. For V, J and clone size, that table is used; D and trimming come from the DNA. The sample shows millions of clones, approximately 95% of them seen only once. This clone has just one count. The CDR3 length is 15 residues. Germline V gene sequence: CDR1 MDHEN, CDR2 SYDVKM. The trim removed 5 bases at V and 5 bases at J, leaving 9 bases unmatched.

The receptor was derived from a young man in good health. Some clones in this sample may be carry-over from other donors' samples. Sequencing was performed on naive CD4+ T cells from PBMCs. Subset meaning: CD45RA+ positively selected. The V call is TRBV28, the J call TRBJ2-3, with 8 bases lining up with TRBD1. DNA for the CDR3: TGTGCCAGCAGTCCCCGCCGACAGGGGAAAGATACGCAGTATTTT. Amino acid sequence: CASSPRRQGKDTQYF.